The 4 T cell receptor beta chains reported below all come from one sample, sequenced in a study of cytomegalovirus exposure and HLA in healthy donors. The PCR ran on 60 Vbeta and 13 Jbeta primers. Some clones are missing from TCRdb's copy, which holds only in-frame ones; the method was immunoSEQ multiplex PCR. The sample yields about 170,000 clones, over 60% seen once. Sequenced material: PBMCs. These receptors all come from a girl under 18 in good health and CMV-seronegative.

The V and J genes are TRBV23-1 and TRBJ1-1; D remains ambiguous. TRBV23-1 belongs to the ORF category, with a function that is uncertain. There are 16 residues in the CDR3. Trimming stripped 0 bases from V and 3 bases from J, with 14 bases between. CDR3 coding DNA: TGCGCCAGCAGTCAATCCCTTTGGAGGGAGGACACTGAAGCTTTCTTT. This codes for CASSQSLWREDTEAFF.

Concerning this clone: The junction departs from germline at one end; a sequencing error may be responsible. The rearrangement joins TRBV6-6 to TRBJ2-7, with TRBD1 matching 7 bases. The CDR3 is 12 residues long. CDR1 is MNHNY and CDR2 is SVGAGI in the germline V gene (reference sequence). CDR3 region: CASSYQQGHADF. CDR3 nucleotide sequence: TGTGCCAGCAGTTACCAACAGGGGCATGCGGACTTC.

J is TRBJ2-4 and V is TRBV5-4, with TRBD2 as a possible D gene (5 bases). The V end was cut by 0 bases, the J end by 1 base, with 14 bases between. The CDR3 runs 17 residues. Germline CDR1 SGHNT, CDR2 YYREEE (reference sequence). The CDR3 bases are TGTGCCAGCAGCTTGGTCGGGGTCGGCAGGGCCAAAAACATTCAGTACTTC. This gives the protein CASSLVGVGRAKNIQYF.

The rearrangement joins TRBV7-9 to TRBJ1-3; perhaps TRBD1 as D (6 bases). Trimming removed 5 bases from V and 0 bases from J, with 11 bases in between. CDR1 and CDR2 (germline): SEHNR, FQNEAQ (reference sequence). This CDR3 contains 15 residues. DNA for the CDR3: TGTGCCAGCAGCGACCGGGACATCTCTGGAAACACCATATATTTT. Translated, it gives CASSDRDISGNTIYF.